These T cell receptor beta chains were read from a single sample in a study of cytomegalovirus exposure and HLA in healthy donors. Here immunoSEQ multiplex PCR was the method, and the copy in TCRdb shows in-frame clones only, minus some. This repertoire shows fewer than 200,000 clones, roughly 80% found once; its top ten account for roughly 3.1%. Sequencing was carried out using PBMCs. These receptors all stem from a man aged 35 to 55 in good health and CMV-seropositive. Both conserved end residues are part of each CDR3. The order of the fields is V gene, D gene, clone size, J gene, CDR3 protein, CDR3 DNA. A D gene is named only where the DNA matches it firmly. Clone size, where shown, is once, few, many, or a class for clones that have expanded.

>TRBV7-9|TRBD1|-|TRBJ2-5
CASSHRGREEETQYF
TGTGCCAGCAGCCACAGGGGGCGCGAGGAAGAGACCCAGTACTTC
>TRBV5-1|TRBD1|-|TRBJ2-7
CASSPGQGSAYEQYF
TGCGCCAGCAGCCCAGGACAGGGGAGCGCCTACGAGCAGTACTTC
>TRBV6-1|-|-|TRBJ2-5
CASSERQGLGPWGETQYF
TGTGCCAGCAGTGAACGGCAGGGGTTAGGGCCTTGGGGAGAGACCCAGTACTTC
>TRBV2|-|-|TRBJ2-3
CASRDYTDTQYF
TGTGCCAGCAGAGACTACACAGATACGCAGTATTTT
>TRBV28|TRBD1|-|TRBJ1-6
CASIHQGALSYNSPLHF
TGTGCCAGCATCCACCAGGGGGCATTAAGCTATAATTCACCCCTCCACTTT
>TRBV6-1|-|-|TRBJ1-3
CASSRADSGNTIYF
TGTGCCAGTAGCAGGGCCGACTCTGGAAACACCATATATTTT
>TRBV29-1|-|once|TRBJ2-7
CSVKREPSEQYF
TGCAGCGTTAAGAGGGAACCTTCCGAGCAGTACTTC
>TRBV5-4|TRBD1|-|TRBJ2-7
CASSRGQKDGYEQYF
TGTGCCAGCAGCCGGGGACAGAAAGATGGCTACGAGCAGTACTTC
>TRBV19|TRBD1|-|TRBJ1-2
CASSPPLRTGVDGYTF
TGTGCCAGTAGTCCACCTCTCAGGACAGGGGTTGATGGCTACACCTTC
>TRBV28|-|-|TRBJ1-5
CASSLDRLASNQPQHF
TGTGCCAGCAGTCTCGACAGACTAGCTAGCAATCAGCCCCAGCATTTT
>TRBV9|-|few|TRBJ2-5
CASSPSGGIQETQYF
TGTGCCAGCAGCCCCAGTGGAGGGATCCAAGAGACCCAGTACTTC
>TRBV6-5|-|-|TRBJ2-1
CASRGGGRYNEQFF
TGTGCCAGCAGAGGCGGTGGCCGATACAATGAGCAGTTCTTC
>TRBV14|TRBD2|-|TRBJ2-3
CASSQVSGAADTQYF
TGTGCCAGCAGCCAAGTTAGCGGGGCCGCAGATACGCAGTATTTT
>TRBV6-6|TRBD1|-|TRBJ2-1
CASSNGQGNNEQFF
TGTGCCAGCAGTAATGGACAGGGCAACAATGAGCAGTTCTTC
>TRBV5-5|-|-|TRBJ2-7
CASSFHSSYEQYF
TGTGCCAGCAGCTTCCACAGCTCCTACGAGCAGTACTTC
>TRBV6-5|-|once|TRBJ2-2
CASSYRGFINTGELFF
TGTGCCAGCAGTTACCGCGGCTTTATCAACACCGGGGAGCTGTTTTTT
>TRBV10-2|TRBD1|-|TRBJ2-5
CASEGTEETQYF
TGCGCCAGCGAAGGGACAGAAGAGACCCAGTACTTC
>TRBV5-1|-|-|TRBJ2-3
CASSLAGGEPRTDTQYF
TGCGCCAGCAGCTTGGCCGGCGGGGAGCCCCGCACAGATACGCAGTATTTT
>TRBV6-1|-|few|TRBJ2-6
CASSEAAGANVLTF
TGTGCCAGCAGTGAAGCAGCAGGGGCCAACGTCCTGACTTTC
>TRBV6-5|-|-|TRBJ2-7
CASSKDSSPSYEQYF
TGTGCCAGCAGCAAAGACAGTTCCCCCTCCTACGAGCAGTACTTC
>TRBV19|-|-|TRBJ1-1
CASSIQGPLLF
TGTGCCAGTAGTATCCAGGGCCCCTTACTCTTT
>TRBV9|-|-|TRBJ2-7
CASSAPDSYEQYF
TGTGCCAGCAGCGCACCCGACAGCTACGAGCAGTACTTC
>TRBV7-6|-|-|TRBJ2-7
CASSLAQISYEQYF
TGTGCCAGCAGCTTGGCACAGATCTCCTACGAGCAGTACTTC
>TRBV15|TRBD1|-|TRBJ1-6
CATTPTNRGLDSPLHF
TGTGCCACCACACCAACTAACAGGGGATTGGATTCACCCCTCCACTTT
>TRBV7-2|-|-|TRBJ1-6
CASGRSSYNSPLHF
TGTGCCAGCGGTAGGAGCTCCTATAATTCACCCCTCCACTTT
>TRBV7-8|TRBD1|-|TRBJ1-2
CASSLGTDHYGYTF
TGTGCCAGCAGCTTGGGGACAGACCACTATGGCTACACCTTC
>TRBV4-1|TRBD1|-|TRBJ1-6
CASSRTTGVHSPLHF
TGTGCCAGCAGCCGGACGACAGGGGTGCATTCACCCCTCCACTTT
>TRBV5-1|TRBD1|once|TRBJ2-7
CASRSPGQGFWEQYF
TGCGCCAGCAGGAGCCCGGGACAGGGCTTCTGGGAGCAGTACTTC
>TRBV5-4|TRBD1|-|TRBJ1-2
CASSLAGRQGQVENGYTF
TGTGCCAGCAGCTTGGCCGGGAGACAGGGGCAGGTGGAAAATGGCTACACCTTC
>TRBV6-1|-|-|TRBJ2-5
CASSQGRLETQYF
TGTGCCAGCAGTCAGGGAAGACTAGAGACCCAGTACTTC
>TRBV18|-|-|TRBJ2-2
CASSPPGAGELFF
TGTGCCAGCTCACCACCAGGGGCCGGGGAGCTGTTTTTT
>TRBV29-1|TRBD1|-|TRBJ2-7
CSVAGTGGLYEQYF
TGCAGCGTGGCAGGGACAGGGGGCTTGTACGAGCAGTACTTC
>TRBV19|-|few|TRBJ2-7
CASSDRSYEQYF
TGTGCCAGTAGTGATCGGAGCTACGAGCAGTACTTC
>TRBV5-1|TRBD1|once|TRBJ1-3
CASSLWSHRDSSGNTIYF
TGCGCCAGCAGCTTGTGGTCTCACCGGGACAGCTCTGGAAACACCATATATTTT
>TRBV25-1|-|-|TRBJ1-2
CASSPRGRGNYGYTF
TGTGCCAGCAGCCCCCGAGGCAGAGGAAACTATGGCTACACCTTC
>TRBV7-7|TRBD2|once|TRBJ2-2
CASSSRTSFPGELFF
TGTGCCAGCAGCTCGCGGACTAGCTTCCCCGGGGAGCTGTTTTTT
>TRBV4-1|TRBD1|-|TRBJ2-2
CASSHPDRGGTGELFF
TGCGCCAGCAGCCATCCCGACAGGGGGGGCACCGGGGAGCTGTTTTTT
>TRBV7-9|TRBD2|-|TRBJ2-5
CASSLDGGGAETQYF
TGTGCCAGCAGCTTAGATGGCGGGGGGGCTGAGACCCAGTACTTC
>TRBV9|TRBD2|-|TRBJ2-1
CASTPSGSSYNEQFF
TGTGCCAGCACCCCTAGCGGGAGCTCCTACAATGAGCAGTTCTTC
>TRBV19|TRBD2|-|TRBJ2-7
CATSRGGGSYEQYF
TGTGCCACCTCTCGGGGGGGTGGCTCCTACGAGCAGTACTTC
>TRBV4-2|TRBD2|once|TRBJ2-3
CASSQESSGGTDTQYF
TGTGCCAGCAGCCAAGAATCTAGCGGAGGAACAGATACGCAGTATTTT
>TRBV6-1|TRBD1|-|TRBJ2-2
CATQDRNAGELFF
TGTGCCACCCAGGACAGGAACGCCGGGGAGCTGTTTTTT
>TRBV10-3|TRBD2|-|TRBJ2-3
CAISTGTSGGQTDTQYF
TGTGCCATCAGCACCGGGACTAGCGGGGGGCAAACAGATACGCAGTATTTT
>TRBV7-9|TRBD1|-|TRBJ2-5
CASSVNPGQGKETQYF
TGTGCCAGCAGCGTCAATCCGGGACAGGGAAAAGAGACCCAGTACTTC
>TRBV4-2|-|-|TRBJ1-2
CASSQAEAGVHGYTF
TGTGCCAGCAGCCAAGCTGAAGCAGGGGTACATGGCTACACCTTC
>TRBV5-1|TRBD2|-|TRBJ2-2
CASSAVAGAGELFF
TGCGCCAGCAGCGCGGTGGCGGGGGCCGGGGAGCTGTTTTTT
>TRBV2|TRBD1|-|TRBJ2-7
CAGGQSYEQYF
TGTGCCGGGGGACAGTCCTACGAGCAGTACTTC
>TRBV9|-|once|TRBJ1-4
CASSVDGAPNEKLFF
TGTGCCAGCAGCGTAGATGGGGCTCCTAATGAAAAACTGTTTTTT
>TRBV15|TRBD2|-|TRBJ2-3
CATSRSGGRKDTQYF
TGTGCCACCAGCAGAAGCGGCGGGAGGAAAGATACGCAGTATTTT
>TRBV6-5|-|-|TRBJ2-5
CASSFQASWETQYF
TGTGCCAGCAGTTTCCAGGCTAGCTGGGAGACCCAGTACTTC
>TRBV27|TRBD1|-|TRBJ1-1
CASSSGQGWVTEAFF
TGTGCCAGCAGTTCAGGACAGGGTTGGGTTACTGAAGCTTTCTTT